The present T cell receptor (beta chain) was sequenced within a study of radiotherapy plus CTLA-4 blockade in lung cancer. Study-wide findings and caveats: Clones derived from tumor TCRs expanded in blood after radiotherapy plus ipilimumab.

CDR1 and CDR2 (germline): SGHRS, YFSETQ. V was pared by 0 bases and J by 7 bases, with 8 bases between. The length of the CDR3 is 13 residues. In the case of this clone: No antigen is known for it.

The assay was immunoSEQ multiplex PCR, and TCRdb's table has in-frame clones only and misses some. This table has roughly 50,000 clones, roughly 80% appearing once. Enrolled patients, whose metastatic non-small-cell lung cancer was chemo-refractory, received focal radiation plus CTLA-4 blockade with ipilimumab. The rearrangement joins TRBV5-1 to TRBJ1-5, with D hard to call. The sequenced sample was peripheral blood, obtained from a patient treated with radiotherapy plus ipilimumab. The source of this sequence is a human donor with non-small cell lung cancer who had a partial response to radiotherapy plus ipilimumab. CDR3 DNA: TGCGCCAGCAGCTTGGCCTACGGGCAGCCCCAGCATTTT. Translating gives CASSLAYGQPQHF.